The entry below gives a single T cell receptor (beta chain) sequence along with its context. Other DNA sequences in the same sample also yield this CDR3. The data are from a study of shared clonotypes between healthy human individuals. Method: immunoSEQ multiplex PCR; TCRdb's copy keeps in-frame clones and lacks some. The sample includes about 1 million clones, about 70% of them seen just once. The clonotype was recovered from a man younger than 30 in good health. The source material was memory CD4+ T cells sorted from blood. The subset here: CD45RA-negative fraction.

CDR3 sequence reads: CASSYSAGGNTEAFF. In nucleotides, the CDR3 is TGTGCCAGCAGTTACTCAGCGGGGGGGAACACTGAAGCTTTCTTT. The rearrangement uses TRBV6-6 and TRBJ1-1, with D perhaps TRBD1 (5 bases). Germline lookup yields CDR1 MNHNY and CDR2 SVGAGI (reference sequence). V lost 0 bases and J lost 1, with 9 bases in between. This CDR3 region has 15 residues.